This T cell receptor (beta chain) was captured by sequencing in a study of blood T cells in healthy people across ages. This clonotype was seen only a few times. The ends were cut back, 4 bases at V and 1 base at J, with 16 bases in the middle. The CDR3 is made up of 16 amino acids. The germline V gene has CDR1 LGHDT and CDR2 YNNKEL (reference sequence). The second PCR ran roughly 6 to 11 cycles with a sample-barcoded 5' primer and J-beta primers. TCRdb reprocessed the 5' RACE reads with MiXCR, giving one entry per CDR3 protein. Of approximately 2,000,000 distinct CDR3 sequences in the sample, 30% to 40% are singletons; the top ten hold around 23%.

The sequenced sample was blood. The J gene is TRBJ1-1, the V gene TRBV3-1, with D possibly matching TRBD1 (5 bases). The sequence was collected from a human donor in good health. CDR3 nucleotides: TGTGCCAGCAGCCGAACACAGGACGGGACGAACACTGAAGCTTTCTTT. Translated: CASSRTQDGTNTEAFF.